These 5 T cell receptor beta chains came from one sample sequenced in a study of T cells in Graves' hyperthyroidism and ophthalmopathy. RNA transcripts yielded amplified TCR beta CDR3 regions. The HTBI primer set was used in a first-round RT-PCR of the TCR CDR3. Via MiXCR, TCRdb re-called the multiplex PCR reads, giving one row per CDR3 protein. This repertoire shows roughly 750,000 distinct CDR3 sequences, less than 20% found once; its top ten account for around 8%. The sample consisted of blood. Every receptor here comes from a man aged 18 to 29 with Graves' hyperthyroidism.

This clonotype came up many times. The genes are TRBV11-2 and TRBJ2-1; 7 nucleotides match TRBD2. The V gene's germline CDR1 is SGHAT and CDR2 FQNNGV. CDR3 length equals 18 residues. Unmatched junction bases numbered 13, after V lost 0 bases and J lost 5 bases. CDR3 DNA: TGTGCCAGCAGCTTAGATCTCCTGAGGGAGGGCTTCGACAATGAGCAGTTCTTC. Its translation: CASSLDLLREGFDNEQFF.

This clonotype has a count of ten or more. This chain connects TRBV28 to TRBJ2-5; 11 nucleotides align to TRBD1. The V gene end was trimmed by 7 bases and the J gene end by 4 bases; junction bases not matched to a gene: 8. Germline V lookup: CDR1 MDHEN, CDR2 SYDVKM. CDR3 length: 15 residues. The CDR3 loop reads CASTPSGTGGETQYF. CDR3 in DNA: TGTGCCAGCACTCCTTCCGGGACAGGGGGAGAGACCCAGTACTTC.

The chain combines TRBV5-1 with TRBJ2-2; D is uncertain. The V and J ends lost 3 bases and 4 bases respectively, with 7 bases between them. The CDR3 contains 13 residues. In germline, CDR1 is SGHRS, CDR2 YFSETQ. The CDR3 DNA follows: TGCGCCAGCAGCTCACACATCACCGGGGAGCTGTTTTTT. This sequence encodes CASSSHITGELFF.

This clonotype was observed a few times. The germline gene is not matched at one end of the junction; a read error may be the cause. The chain has TRBV7-8 and TRBJ1-5; no clear D. CDR1 is SGHVS, CDR2 FQNEAQ, per germline. The CDR3 extends over 12 amino acids. This CDR3 reads CAGSLASQPQHF. The DNA of the CDR3 is TGTGCCGGCAGCTTAGCTAGTCAGCCCCAGCATTTT.

This clonotype has just a few counts. The V and J genes are TRBV24-1 and TRBJ1-5, with 8 bases matching TRBD1. Germline V lookup: CDR1 KGHDR, CDR2 SFDVKD. V trimming: 4 bases; J trimming: 6 bases; junction bases outside the gene matches: 4. The CDR3 runs 14 residues. CDR3 protein: CATSETGEVQPQHF. The CDR3 nucleotides read TGTGCCACCAGTGAGACAGGGGAGGTTCAGCCCCAGCATTTT.